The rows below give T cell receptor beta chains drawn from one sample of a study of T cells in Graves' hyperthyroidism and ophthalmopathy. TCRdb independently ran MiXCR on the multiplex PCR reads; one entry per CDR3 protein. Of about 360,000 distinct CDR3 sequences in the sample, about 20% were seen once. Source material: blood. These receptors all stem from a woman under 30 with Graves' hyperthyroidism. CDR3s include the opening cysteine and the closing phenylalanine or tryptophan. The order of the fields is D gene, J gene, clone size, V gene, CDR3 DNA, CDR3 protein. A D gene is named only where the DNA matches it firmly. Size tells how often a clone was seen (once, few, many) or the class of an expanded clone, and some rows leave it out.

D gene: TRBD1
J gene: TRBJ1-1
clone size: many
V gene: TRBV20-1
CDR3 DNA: TGCAGTGCGGGACAGCTAGACACTGAAGCTTTCTTT
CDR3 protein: CSAGQLDTEAFF

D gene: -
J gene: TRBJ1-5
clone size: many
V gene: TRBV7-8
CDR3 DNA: TGTGCCAGCAGCTTCGTGGACTTCGATCAGCCCCAGCATTTT
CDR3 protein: CASSFVDFDQPQHF

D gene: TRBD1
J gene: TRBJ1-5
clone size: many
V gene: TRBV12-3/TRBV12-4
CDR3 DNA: TGTGCCAGCACCCGGACAGGGGGCATTAGCAATCAGCCCCAGCATTTT
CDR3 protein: CASTRTGGISNQPQHF

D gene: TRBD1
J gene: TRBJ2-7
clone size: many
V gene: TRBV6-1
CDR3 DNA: TGTGCCAGCAGTGCAGGGCTAGACAGGGGGCCCGAGCAGTACTTC
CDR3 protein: CASSAGLDRGPEQYF

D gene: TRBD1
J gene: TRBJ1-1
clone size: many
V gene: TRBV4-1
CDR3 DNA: TGCGCCAGCAGCCTCGGGGAGGGGGCGAACACTGAAGCTTTCTTT
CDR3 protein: CASSLGEGANTEAFF

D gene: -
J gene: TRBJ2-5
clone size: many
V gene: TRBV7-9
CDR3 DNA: TGTGCCAGCAGCTTACTAGGAGAGGGAGAGACCCAGTACTTC
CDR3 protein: CASSLLGEGETQYF

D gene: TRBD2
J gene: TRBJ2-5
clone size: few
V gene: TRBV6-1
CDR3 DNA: TGTGCCAGCACCGGACTAGCCCAAGAGACCCAGTACTTC
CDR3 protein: CASTGLAQETQYF

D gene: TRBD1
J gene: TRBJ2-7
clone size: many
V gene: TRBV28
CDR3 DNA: TGTGCCAGCAGTGCGGGACAGGGGAGAAACGAGCAGTACTTC
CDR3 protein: CASSAGQGRNEQYF

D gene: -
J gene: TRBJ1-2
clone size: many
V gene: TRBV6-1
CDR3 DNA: TGTGCCAGCAGACCGACTCTCGACGGCTACACCTTC
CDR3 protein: CASRPTLDGYTF

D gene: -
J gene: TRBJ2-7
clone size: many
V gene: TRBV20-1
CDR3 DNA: TGCAGTGCTAGAGGTCTGGGCCTCTCCTACGAGCAGTACTTC
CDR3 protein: CSARGLGLSYEQYF

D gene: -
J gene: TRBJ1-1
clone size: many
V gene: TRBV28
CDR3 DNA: TGTGCCGTAGAAATGAACACTGAAGCTTTCTTT
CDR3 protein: CAVEMNTEAFF

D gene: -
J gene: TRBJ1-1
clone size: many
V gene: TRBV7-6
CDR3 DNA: TGTGCCAGCAGCTCCGATGGGGGAAGAGGAACTGAAGCTTTCTTT
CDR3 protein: CASSSDGGRGTEAFF

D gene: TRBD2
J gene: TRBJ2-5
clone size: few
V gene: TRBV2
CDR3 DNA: TGTGCCAGCAGTGTTCTCAGCGGGGGGGCTGGGGAGACCCAGTACTTC
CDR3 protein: CASSVLSGGAGETQYF

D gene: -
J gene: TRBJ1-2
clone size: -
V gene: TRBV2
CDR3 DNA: TGTGCCAGCAGTGAGGGCTCCAGAGTCTATGGCTACACCTTC
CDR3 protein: CASSEGSRVYGYTF

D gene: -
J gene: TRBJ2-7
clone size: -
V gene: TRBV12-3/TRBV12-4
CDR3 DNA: TGTGCCAGCAGTAAAACAGGGTTCCCATACGAGCAGTACTTC
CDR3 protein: CASSKTGFPYEQYF

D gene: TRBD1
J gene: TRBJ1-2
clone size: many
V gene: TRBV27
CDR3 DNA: TGTGCCAGCAGTACAGGGGGAAACTATGGCTACACCTTC
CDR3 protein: CASSTGGNYGYTF

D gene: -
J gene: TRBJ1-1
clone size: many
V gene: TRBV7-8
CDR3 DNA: TGTGCCAGCAGCTCCCGGTGGGTCCCTGAAGCTTTCTTT
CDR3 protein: CASSSRWVPEAFF

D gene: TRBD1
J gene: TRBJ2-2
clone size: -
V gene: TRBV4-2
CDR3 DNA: TGTGCCAGCAGCCAAGGGACAGGGGACACCGGGGAGCTGTTTTTT
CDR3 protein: CASSQGTGDTGELFF

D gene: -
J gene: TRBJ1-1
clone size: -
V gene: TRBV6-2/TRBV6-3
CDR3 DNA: TGTGCCAGCAGTTGGGGTGACGGGTCGATGAACACTGAAGCTTTCTTT
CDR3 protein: CASSWGDGSMNTEAFF

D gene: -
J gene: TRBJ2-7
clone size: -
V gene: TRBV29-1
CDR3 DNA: TGCAGCGTTCAACCAGGGGTCGGCGAGCAGTACTTC
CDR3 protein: CSVQPGVGEQYF

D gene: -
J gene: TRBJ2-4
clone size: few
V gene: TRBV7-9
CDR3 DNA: TGTGCCAGCAGCCGCGGGGCGGGACAAATAGCCAAAAACATTCAGTACTTC
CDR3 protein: CASSRGAGQIAKNIQYF

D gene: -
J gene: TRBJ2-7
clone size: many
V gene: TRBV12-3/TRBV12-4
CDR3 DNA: TGTGCCAGCAGTCCAGCCCTAAAGGGGTTGTTAACCTACGAGCAGTACTTC
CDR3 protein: CASSPALKGLLTYEQYF

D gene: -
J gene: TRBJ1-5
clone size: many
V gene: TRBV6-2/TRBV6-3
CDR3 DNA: TGTGCCAGCAGTTACGGACAGCGGGGTCAGCCCCAGCATTTT
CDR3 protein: CASSYGQRGQPQHF

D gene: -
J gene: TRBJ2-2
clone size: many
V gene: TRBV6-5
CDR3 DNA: TGTGCCAGCCCACAGGCGAACACCGGGGAGCTGTTTTTT
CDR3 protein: CASPQANTGELFF

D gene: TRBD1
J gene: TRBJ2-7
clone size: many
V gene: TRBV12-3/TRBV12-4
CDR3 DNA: TGTGCCAGCAGTTTAGGGGACAGGACCTACGAGCAGTACTTC
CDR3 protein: CASSLGDRTYEQYF

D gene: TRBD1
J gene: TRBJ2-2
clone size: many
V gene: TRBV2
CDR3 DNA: TGTGCCAGCAGTGAAGCGCCTTTAACTCCCGGGACAGGACGAGACACCGGGGAGCTGTTTTTT
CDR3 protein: CASSEAPLTPGTGRDTGELFF

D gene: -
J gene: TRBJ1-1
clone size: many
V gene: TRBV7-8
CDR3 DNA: TGTGCCAGCAGCCCTCGGTCGAACACTGAAGCTTTCTTT
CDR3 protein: CASSPRSNTEAFF

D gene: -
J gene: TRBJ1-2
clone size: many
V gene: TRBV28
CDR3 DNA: TGTGCCAGCAGTTTATACACGAACGCGCTCTATGGCTACACCTTC
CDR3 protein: CASSLYTNALYGYTF

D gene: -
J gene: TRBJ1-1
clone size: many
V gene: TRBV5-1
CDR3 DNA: TGTGCCAGCAGTTTAAATCTGAACACTGAAGCTTTCTTT
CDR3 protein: CASSLNLNTEAFF

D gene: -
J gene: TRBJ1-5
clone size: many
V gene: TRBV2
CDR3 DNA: TGTGCCAGCACCAGGGGACGCAATCAGCCCCAGCATTTT
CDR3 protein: CASTRGRNQPQHF

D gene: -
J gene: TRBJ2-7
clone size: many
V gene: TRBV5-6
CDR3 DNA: TGTGCCAGCAGTCCCATCCCCCGGGACTCGAGGAGCTCCTACGAGCAGTACTTC
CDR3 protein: CASSPIPRDSRSSYEQYF

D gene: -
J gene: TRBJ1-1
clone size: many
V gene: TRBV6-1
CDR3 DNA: TGTGCCAGCAGTGAAATCCAGCCTACCTATGAAGCTTTCTTT
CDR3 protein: CASSEIQPTYEAFF

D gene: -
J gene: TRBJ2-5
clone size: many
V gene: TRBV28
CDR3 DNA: TGTGCCAGCAGCCCCGGTCAGACAGATGAGACCCAGTACTTC
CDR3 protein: CASSPGQTDETQYF

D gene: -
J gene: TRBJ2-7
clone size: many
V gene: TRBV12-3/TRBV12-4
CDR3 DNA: TGTGCCAGCAGTTGGACTCGTAGCTCCTACGAGCAGTACTTC
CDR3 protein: CASSWTRSSYEQYF

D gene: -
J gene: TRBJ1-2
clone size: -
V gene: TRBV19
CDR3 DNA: TGTGCCAGTTTCGGTCAGATAGATAACTATGGCTACACCTTC
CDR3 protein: CASFGQIDNYGYTF

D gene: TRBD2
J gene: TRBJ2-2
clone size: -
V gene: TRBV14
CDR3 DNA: TGTGCCAGCAGCTCCGTAGCGGGGGGGCTTGGCACCGGGGAGCTGTTTTTT
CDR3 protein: CASSSVAGGLGTGELFF

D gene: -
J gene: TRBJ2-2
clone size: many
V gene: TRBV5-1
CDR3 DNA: TGCGCCAGCAGCGATTGGGGAGCCACCGGGGAGCTGTTTTTT
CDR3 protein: CASSDWGATGELFF

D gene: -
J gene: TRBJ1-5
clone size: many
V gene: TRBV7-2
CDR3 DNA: TGTGCCAGCAGCTTAGGGGGATATAGCAATCAGCCCCAGCATTTT
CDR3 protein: CASSLGGYSNQPQHF

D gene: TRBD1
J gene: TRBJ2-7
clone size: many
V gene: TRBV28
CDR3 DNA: TGTGCCAGCAGTATACAGGGGGTAGACTACGAGCAGTACTTC
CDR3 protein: CASSIQGVDYEQYF

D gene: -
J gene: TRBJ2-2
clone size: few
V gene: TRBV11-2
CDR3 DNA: TGTGCCAGCATCCCAGTAGGCGGGGAAGGTACCGGGGAGCTGTTTTTT
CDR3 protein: CASIPVGGEGTGELFF

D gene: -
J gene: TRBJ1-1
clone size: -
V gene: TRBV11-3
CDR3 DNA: TGTGCCAGCAGCCCTCTACCAGGTGACGACGCTTTCTTT
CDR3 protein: CASSPLPGDDAFF

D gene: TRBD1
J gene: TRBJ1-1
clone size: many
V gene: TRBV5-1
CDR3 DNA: TGCGCCAGCAGCACAACAGGGGGCAGGACTGAAGCTTTCTTT
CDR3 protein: CASSTTGGRTEAFF

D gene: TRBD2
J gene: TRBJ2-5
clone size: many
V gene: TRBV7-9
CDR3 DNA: TGTGCCAGCGAGGCCGGGGCGGGAGACGAGACCCAGTACTTC
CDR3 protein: CASEAGAGDETQYF